This TCR beta chain was recorded in a study of human T cells and chemical hapten exposure. The CDR3 is made up of 13 amino acids. V was shortened by 6 bases and J by 2 bases, with 10 bases between the two germline ends. Germline-derived CDR1 and CDR2 are MNHEY and SVGEGT. Overall study results and limits: TCRs exceeding 1 in 1000 frequency stayed unchanged with DPC sensitization.

In this sample, this clonotype turned up many times. The target antigen is unknown. Documented time point: patch test 1, 2 weeks after DPC sensitization. Sample treatment: therapeutic diphenylcyclopropenone sensitization with weekly scalp DPC. MiXCR was run by TCRdb on the RACE reads, yielding one entry per CDR3 protein. The repertoire has around 52,000 distinct CDR3 sequences, about 9% of them found once; the top ten carry roughly 14%. This sequence was found in a woman aged 40 to 50 with alopecia areata. Some clones in this sample may be carry-over from other donors' samples. The J gene is TRBJ2-5, the V gene TRBV6-2 or TRBV6-3, with D unclear. The specimen comprised whole blood, sampled in connection with sensitization to the hapten diphenylcyclopropenone (DPC). In DNA, the CDR3 is TGTGCCAGCAGACACTGGAAACAAGAGACCCAGTACTTC. It translates to CASRHWKQETQYF.